This T cell receptor (beta chain) was found in a study of shared clonotypes between healthy human individuals. Findings and caveats of the study: Tissues were not sampled, only blood, and their repertoires likely differ.

Each subset's genomic DNA was shared equally among a number of immunoSEQ plates. Profiled with immunoSEQ multiplex PCR; TCRdb holds only in-frame clones, not every one. The sample contains some 2,100,000 clones, 85% to 95% of which appear only once. This clone was counted between two and nine times. Its specificity is not known. Naive CD8 isolation took CD45RO-negative cells positively selected for CCR7 and excluded terminally differentiated effector memory CD45RA+ cells. The source of this sequence is a man younger than 30 in good health. Some clones in this sample may be carry-over from other donors' samples. The material sequenced was naive CD8+ T cells from PBMCs.

The CDR3 loop is CASSVWDRDSGNTIYF. In DNA, the CDR3 is TGTGCCAGCAGTGTCTGGGACAGGGACTCTGGAAACACCATATATTTT. This sequence joins TRBV7-9 and TRBJ1-3; TRBD1 matches 9 bases. The ends lost 6 bases at V and 0 bases at J; junction bases unmatched: 6. This CDR3 region has 16 residues. CDR1 SEHNR and CDR2 FQNEAQ come from the germline V gene (reference sequence).